This T cell receptor beta chain comes out of a study of early T cells in non-severe SARS-CoV-2 infection (dated by TCRdb to 2020 to 2023). As for the study more broadly: TCR sequencing used bulk RNA from unsorted whole blood, so alpha and beta chains could not be paired. What the study reported, not specific to this receptor: VDJdb matching was skewed toward anti-spike CD8 responses, so virus-specific expansions were likely underestimated and private and CD4 specificities were missed.

The library was prepared using 5' RACE. Instrument on record: NextSeq 500. The TCR library protocol attached unique molecular identifiers to individual cDNA molecules to correct for sequencing error and PCR bias. TCR alpha and beta chains were both sequenced, and the abundances of alpha and beta sequences in each sample were closely correlated with each other. In the source study's methods: Decombinator V4 was used to annotate the V gene, J gene and CDR3 of the TCR sequences. Expanded TCRs were defined as changing significantly between any two time points under a Poisson model with p below 0.0001. TCR abundances were normalised to the total number of TCRs sequenced per sample and were expressed as counts per million. MAIT TCRs were defined by TRAV1-2 paired with TRAJ12, TRAJ20 or TRAJ33, and iNKT TCRs by TRAV10 paired with TRAJ18. VDJdb, accessed on 1 November 2021, was searched for TCRs annotated for CMV, EBV and SARS-CoV-2, and TCRs annotated for more than one antigen were excluded. TCRdb applied fastp at Q25 and MiXCR to the public reads, then kept only in-frame beta chains. Rows with one shared CDR3 protein collapse into an entry with the most common genes and DNA. The V and J calls follow TCRdb's processing rather than the paper's. This sample has about 67,000 distinct CDR3 sequences in its table, and approximately 10% of those were observed once. The top ten clonotypes cover 3% to 4.5% of the sample.

Its CDR3 holds 13 amino acids, cysteine through phenylalanine. Only the CDR3 portion is preserved as DNA: 39 bases, with reading frame beginning at the first base. V drops 7 bases and J drops 4 bases, leaving 16 bases in between. The germline V gene gives CDR1 as SQVTM and CDR2 as ANQGSEA. This clonotype was observed a few times. What antigen it recognizes has not been identified. No much larger clone is present one base from it, and per-base qualities are unavailable. This was a case-control study nested in a cohort of healthcare workers in London, UK, who had nasopharyngeal swab PCR tests and blood samples taken every week. Between 23 and 31 March 2020, the week of the UK lockdown, healthcare workers were enrolled and then followed up weekly for as long as 16 weeks.

The sequencing input was whole blood. The sequence links TRBV29-1 to TRBJ2-5; the D segment may tentatively be TRBD1 or TRBD2, each giving 5 matched bases. This TCR was sampled from an adult who was a healthcare worker with PCR-confirmed SARS-CoV-2 infection or an uninfected control (not recorded which). The nucleotide sequence is given as TGCAGCGCCGGGACCCCCGAAGGAGAGACCCAGTACTTC. It translates to CSAGTPEGETQYF.